This is a list of T cell receptor beta chains from one sample in a study of T cell responses to AZD1222 COVID-19 vaccine. Assay used: immunoSEQ multiplex PCR; TCRdb lists only in-frame clones, some missing. The sample includes over 110,000 clones, 90% of them seen just once. This material consisted of peripheral blood, taken 28 days after the second AZD1222 dose. The receptors were gathered from an adult who received the AZD1222 COVID-19 vaccine. Both conserved end residues are part of each CDR3. Each record gives: D gene, clone size, V gene, J gene, CDR3 DNA, CDR3 protein. A D gene is named only where the DNA matches it firmly. Size tells how often a clone was seen (once, few, many) or the class of an expanded clone, and some rows leave it out.

>-|-|TRBV2|TRBJ1-2
TGTGCCAGCAGTGGGCAGGTGCCCTCATATGGCTACACCTTC
CASSGQVPSYGYTF
>-|-|TRBV7-8|TRBJ1-1
TGTGCCAGCAAGACCACAAGGGGGGACACTGAAGCTTTCTTT
CASKTTRGDTEAFF
>-|-|TRBV27|TRBJ1-3
TGTGCCAGCAGTTCGGTCAATGGAAACACCATATATTTT
CASSSVNGNTIYF
>TRBD1|-|TRBV25-1|TRBJ1-6
TGTGCCAGCACTTCGGACAGGGTCAATTCACCCCTCCACTTT
CASTSDRVNSPLHF
>-|-|TRBV12-3/TRBV12-4|TRBJ2-4
TGTGCCAGCAGTTTCGGGGACATTCAGTACTTC
CASSFGDIQYF
>TRBD2|-|TRBV7-6|TRBJ2-1
TGTGCCAGCAGCTTAGAACTAGCGGGGGCATACAATGAGCAGTTCTTC
CASSLELAGAYNEQFF
>-|-|TRBV27|TRBJ2-7
TGTGCCAGCAGTTTACGGCAGGGGCTCGGCACCTACGAGCAGTACTTC
CASSLRQGLGTYEQYF
>-|-|TRBV19|TRBJ2-2
TGTGCCAGTAGTTCCATCAGGGGCACCGGGGAGCTGTTTTTT
CASSSIRGTGELFF
>-|-|TRBV7-9|TRBJ2-2
TGTGCCAGCAGCTTGAGACCCGCGGGGCCCGGGGAGCTGTTTTTT
CASSLRPAGPGELFF
>TRBD2|-|TRBV12-5|TRBJ2-1
TGTGCTAGTGGGCCACGGGGGGGACCCATCAATGAGCAGTTCTTC
CASGPRGGPINEQFF
>-|-|TRBV28|TRBJ2-1
TGTGCCAGCAGCCCGGACGCGAACTCCTACAATGAGCAGTTCTTC
CASSPDANSYNEQFF
>-|-|TRBV5-1|TRBJ1-4
TGCGCCAGCAGTTTTGACATCGGTAATGAAAAACTGTTTTTT
CASSFDIGNEKLFF
>-|-|TRBV18|TRBJ1-4
TGTGCCAGCTCGACTGGGGCCAGTGGGGAAAAACTGTTTTTT
CASSTGASGEKLFF
>-|-|TRBV7-3|TRBJ2-1
TGTGCCAGCAGCCCGACTCCTGACAATGAGCAGTTCTTC
CASSPTPDNEQFF
>-|-|TRBV2|TRBJ1-2
TGTGCCAGCACATACAGGGACGGCTACACCTTC
CASTYRDGYTF
>TRBD1|-|TRBV7-8|TRBJ1-5
TGTGCCAGCACCGCCGGGACAGGCAATCAGCCCCAGCATTTT
CASTAGTGNQPQHF
>TRBD2|-|TRBV29-1|TRBJ2-1
TGCAGTTATACCGGGACTAGCGGGCTATCTGCTGGATACAATGAGCAGTTCTTC
CSYTGTSGLSAGYNEQFF
>TRBD1|-|TRBV4-1|TRBJ1-5
TGCGCCAGCAGTGGAGACAGGGGATTTCCCCAGCATTTT
CASSGDRGFPQHF
>-|-|TRBV20-1|TRBJ2-1
TGCAGTGCTAGTGTGCAGGGGGGCTACAATGAGCAGTTCTTC
CSASVQGGYNEQFF
>-|once|TRBV18|TRBJ1-1
TGTGCCAGCTCACAAGTTTTCGCTGAAGCTTTCTTT
CASSQVFAEAFF
>TRBD2|-|TRBV6-5|TRBJ2-7
TGTGCCAGCAGACAAGCTAGCGGGAGGTGGTACGAGCAGTACTTC
CASRQASGRWYEQYF
>TRBD1|few|TRBV27|TRBJ2-5
TGTGCCAGCAGTCCCTACAGGGGGAGTGGGGAGACCCAGTACTTC
CASSPYRGSGETQYF
>-|-|TRBV6-5|TRBJ1-2
TGTGCCAGCAGCTCCACAGGGTCGGGCGGCTACACCTTC
CASSSTGSGGYTF
>-|-|TRBV3-1/TRBV3-2|TRBJ2-3
TGTGCCAGCAGCCAAGAGGGGGTTCCAGATACGCAGTATTTT
CASSQEGVPDTQYF
>TRBD1|-|TRBV6-4|TRBJ2-3
TGTGCCAGCAGCACAGGGGGCGCCGGCACAGATACGCAGTATTTT
CASSTGGAGTDTQYF
>-|-|TRBV29-1|TRBJ2-1
TGCAGCGTTTCGGACGGCAGGTATTCCAATGAGCAGTTCTTC
CSVSDGRYSNEQFF
>-|-|TRBV7-2|TRBJ1-1
TGTGCCAGCAGCTTACAGGGAATGGTTCCTGAAGCTTTCTTT
CASSLQGMVPEAFF
>-|few|TRBV5-4|TRBJ1-1
TGTGCCAGCAGCTTGCGCGCTTTCTTT
CASSLRAFF
>-|once|TRBV7-9|TRBJ1-5
TGTGCCAGCAGCTTAGGAGTGGCCCAGCCCCAGCATTTT
CASSLGVAQPQHF
>-|once|TRBV6-2/TRBV6-3|TRBJ1-6
TGTGCCAGCAGTTACAGCCCGGGGGGCCAATCACCCCTCCACTTT
CASSYSPGGQSPLHF
>-|-|TRBV5-1|TRBJ2-3
TGCGCCAGCAGCTTGGTGGGCATCACAGATACGCAGTATTTT
CASSLVGITDTQYF
>-|-|TRBV7-8|TRBJ2-6
TGTGCCAGCACCAGGATAGCGGCCGGGACCTCTGGGGCCAACGTCCTGACTTTC
CASTRIAAGTSGANVLTF
>TRBD1|-|TRBV28|TRBJ1-3
TGTGCCAGCAGACCTACAGGGGGCAGATCTGGAAACACCATATATTTT
CASRPTGGRSGNTIYF
>-|-|TRBV2|TRBJ1-1
TGTGCCAGAAGTGAGGAGGGGGGCATGAACACTGAAGCTTTCTTT
CARSEEGGMNTEAFF
>-|-|TRBV28|TRBJ2-4
TGTGCCAGCAGTTCCTCAGGGGTGGCCAAAAACATTCAGTACTTC
CASSSSGVAKNIQYF
>TRBD1|-|TRBV5-1|TRBJ2-2
TGCGCCAGCACGTGGGGACAGGGTACCACCGGGGAGCTGTTTTTT
CASTWGQGTTGELFF
>-|-|TRBV18|TRBJ2-1
TGTGCCAGCTCGCCCGGTGGGGGGAATGAGCAGTTCTTC
CASSPGGGNEQFF
>TRBD1|-|TRBV6-5|TRBJ1-1
TGTGCCAGCAGTTACTCGATGGACAGGGTAAACACTGAAGCTTTCTTT
CASSYSMDRVNTEAFF
>-|-|TRBV24-1|TRBJ2-5
TGTGCCACCAGTGATTTGTTCGGAGGAAGACACTTC
CATSDLFGGRHF
>-|-|TRBV9|TRBJ1-1
TGTGCCAGCAGCGTAGTTTTCGGGGGTGAAGCTTTCTTT
CASSVVFGGEAFF
>-|few|TRBV2|TRBJ1-6
TGTGCCAGCAATTACCGGGACGGTAATAATTCACCCCTCCACTTT
CASNYRDGNNSPLHF
>-|-|TRBV3-1/TRBV3-2|TRBJ2-5
TGTGCCAGCAGCCAAGATCGGACAACCCGGCAAGAGACCCAGTACTTC
CASSQDRTTRQETQYF
>TRBD1|-|TRBV12-3/TRBV12-4|TRBJ2-2
TGTGCCAGCAGTTACAGGGGTGATGGGGAGCTGTTTTTT
CASSYRGDGELFF
>TRBD1|-|TRBV18|TRBJ2-6
TGTGCCAGCTCTGCCCGAGGGACAGCCTCCTCTGGGGCCAACGTCCTGACTTTC
CASSARGTASSGANVLTF
>-|-|TRBV30|TRBJ1-2
TGTGCCTGTTCTACGGGGAACTTCAACTATGGCTACACCTTC
CACSTGNFNYGYTF
>-|-|TRBV9|TRBJ1-1
TGTGCCAGCAGCGTAACTGGGGGCCCGAACACTGAAGCTTTCTTT
CASSVTGGPNTEAFF
>-|-|TRBV3-1/TRBV3-2|TRBJ2-5
TGTGCCAGCAGCCAACCACGTACAGTCCAAGAGACCCAGTACTTC
CASSQPRTVQETQYF
>-|-|TRBV10-3|TRBJ1-2
TGTGCCATCTGGGGGGGTGTCGATGGCTACACCTTC
CAIWGGVDGYTF
>TRBD1|-|TRBV6-5|TRBJ1-1
TGTGCCAGCAGATTTAGACAGGGGTCTGAAGCTTTCTTT
CASRFRQGSEAFF
>TRBD1|-|TRBV5-1|TRBJ1-1
TGCGCCAGCAGCTTGAATACTGACCTTGCCCTTAGGACAGGGGAAGTCACTGAAGCTTTCTTT
CASSLNTDLALRTGEVTEAFF
>-|-|TRBV9|TRBJ1-1
TGTGCCAGCAGCCCACGGGCCTTACTGAACACTGAAGCTTTCTTT
CASSPRALLNTEAFF
>TRBD1|-|TRBV27|TRBJ2-7
TGTGCCAGCAGAAGGACAGGGCTCTACGAGCAGTACTTC
CASRRTGLYEQYF
>TRBD1|-|TRBV29-1|TRBJ2-3
TGCAGCGCAGAGGGGACAGGGAGCGCAGATACGCAGTATTTT
CSAEGTGSADTQYF
>-|once|TRBV18|TRBJ1-1
TGTGCCAGCTCACCAAAAGAGGGAAATATGAACACTGAAGCTTTCTTT
CASSPKEGNMNTEAFF
>-|-|TRBV6-2/TRBV6-3|TRBJ1-1
TGTGCCAGCAGTTACCGAGGAGGGGAAGTGAACACTGAAGCTTTCTTT
CASSYRGGEVNTEAFF